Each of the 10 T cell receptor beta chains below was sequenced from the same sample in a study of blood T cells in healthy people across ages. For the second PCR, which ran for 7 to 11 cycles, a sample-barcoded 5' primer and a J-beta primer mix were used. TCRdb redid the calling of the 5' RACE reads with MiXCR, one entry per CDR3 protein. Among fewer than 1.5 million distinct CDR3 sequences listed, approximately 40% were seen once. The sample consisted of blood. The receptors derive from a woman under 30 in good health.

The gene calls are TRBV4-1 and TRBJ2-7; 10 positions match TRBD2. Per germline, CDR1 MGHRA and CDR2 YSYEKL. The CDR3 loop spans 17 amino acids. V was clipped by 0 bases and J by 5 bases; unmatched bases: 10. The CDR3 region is CASSQDGSAGGHDEQYF. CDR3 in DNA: TGCGCCAGCAGCCAAGATGGGTCAGCGGGGGGGCACGACGAGCAGTACTTC.

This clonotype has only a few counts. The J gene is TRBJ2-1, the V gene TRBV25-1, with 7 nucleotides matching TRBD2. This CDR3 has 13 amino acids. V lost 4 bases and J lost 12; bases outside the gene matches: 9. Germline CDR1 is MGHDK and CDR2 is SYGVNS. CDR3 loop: CASSAGGGVGQFF. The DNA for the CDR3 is TGTGCCAGCAGTGCTGGGGGGGGAGTGGGGCAGTTCTTC. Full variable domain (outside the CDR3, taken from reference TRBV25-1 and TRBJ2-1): EADIYQTPRYLVIGTGKKITLECSQTMGHDKMYWYQQDPGMELHLIHYSYGVNSTEKGDLSSESTVSRIRTEHFPLTLESARPSHTSQYLCASSAGGGVGQFFGPGTRLTVL.

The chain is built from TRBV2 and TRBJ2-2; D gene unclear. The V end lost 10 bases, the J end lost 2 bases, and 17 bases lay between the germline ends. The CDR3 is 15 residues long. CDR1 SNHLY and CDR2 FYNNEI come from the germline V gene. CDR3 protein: CATSPSASNTGELFF. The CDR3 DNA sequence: TGTGCCACCAGCCCCTCCGCCAGCAACACCGGGGAGCTGTTTTTT.

In DNA form, the CDR3 reads TGTGCCAGCCAGCTTATGCCTCCAGCGACAGATACGCAGTATTTT. This encodes CASQLMPPATDTQYF. The rearrangement joins TRBV7-8 to TRBJ2-3, with no clear D. V was pared by 8 bases and J by 3 bases, with 18 bases between. The CDR3 totals 15 residues. Germline V gene lookup returns CDR1 SGHVS and CDR2 FQNEAQ.

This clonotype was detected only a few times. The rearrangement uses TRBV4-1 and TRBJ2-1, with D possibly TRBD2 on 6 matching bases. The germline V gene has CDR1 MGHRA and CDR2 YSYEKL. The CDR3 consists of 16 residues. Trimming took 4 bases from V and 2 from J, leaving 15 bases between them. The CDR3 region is CASSPQGGTAYNEQFF. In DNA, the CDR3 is TGCGCCAGCAGCCCACAAGGCGGGACTGCCTACAATGAGCAGTTCTTC.

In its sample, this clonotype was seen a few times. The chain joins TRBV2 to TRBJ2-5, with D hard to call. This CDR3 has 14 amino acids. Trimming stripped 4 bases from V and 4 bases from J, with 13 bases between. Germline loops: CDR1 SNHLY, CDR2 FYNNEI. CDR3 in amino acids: CASSVGSYVETQYF. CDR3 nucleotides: TGTGCCAGCAGTGTAGGGTCGTACGTAGAGACCCAGTACTTC.

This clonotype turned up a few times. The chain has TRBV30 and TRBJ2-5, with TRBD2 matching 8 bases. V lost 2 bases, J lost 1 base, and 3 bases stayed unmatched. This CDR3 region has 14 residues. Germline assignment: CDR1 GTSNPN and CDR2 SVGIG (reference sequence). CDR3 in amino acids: CAWSKAGVQETQYF. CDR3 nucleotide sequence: TGTGCCTGGAGTAAAGCGGGGGTCCAAGAGACCCAGTACTTC. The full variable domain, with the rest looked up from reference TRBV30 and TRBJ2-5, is SQTIHQWPATLVQPVGSPLSLECTVEGTSNPNLYWYRQAAGRGLQLLFYSVGIGQISSEVPQNLSASRPQDRQFILSSKKLLLSDSGFYLCAWSKAGVQETQYFGPGTRLLVL.

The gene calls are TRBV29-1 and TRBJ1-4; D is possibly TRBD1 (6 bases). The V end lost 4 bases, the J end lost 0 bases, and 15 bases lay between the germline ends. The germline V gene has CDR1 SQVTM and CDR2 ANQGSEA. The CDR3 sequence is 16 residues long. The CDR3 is CSVGGGNLATNEKLFF. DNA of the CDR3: TGCAGCGTTGGAGGGGGGAACCTCGCAACTAATGAAAAACTGTTTTTT.

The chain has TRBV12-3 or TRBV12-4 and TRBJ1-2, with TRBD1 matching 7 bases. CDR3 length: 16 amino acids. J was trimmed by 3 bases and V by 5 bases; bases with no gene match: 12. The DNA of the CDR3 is TGTGCCAGCAGTCCCCTAGCGAGGGGGCGAGACTATGGCTACACCTTC. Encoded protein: CASSPLARGRDYGYTF.

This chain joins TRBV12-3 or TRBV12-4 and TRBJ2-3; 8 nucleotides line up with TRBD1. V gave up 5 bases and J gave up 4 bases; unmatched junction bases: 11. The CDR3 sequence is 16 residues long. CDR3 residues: CASSPYGGDRSDTQYF. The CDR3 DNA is TGTGCCAGCAGTCCTTACGGAGGGGACAGGTCAGATACGCAGTATTTT.